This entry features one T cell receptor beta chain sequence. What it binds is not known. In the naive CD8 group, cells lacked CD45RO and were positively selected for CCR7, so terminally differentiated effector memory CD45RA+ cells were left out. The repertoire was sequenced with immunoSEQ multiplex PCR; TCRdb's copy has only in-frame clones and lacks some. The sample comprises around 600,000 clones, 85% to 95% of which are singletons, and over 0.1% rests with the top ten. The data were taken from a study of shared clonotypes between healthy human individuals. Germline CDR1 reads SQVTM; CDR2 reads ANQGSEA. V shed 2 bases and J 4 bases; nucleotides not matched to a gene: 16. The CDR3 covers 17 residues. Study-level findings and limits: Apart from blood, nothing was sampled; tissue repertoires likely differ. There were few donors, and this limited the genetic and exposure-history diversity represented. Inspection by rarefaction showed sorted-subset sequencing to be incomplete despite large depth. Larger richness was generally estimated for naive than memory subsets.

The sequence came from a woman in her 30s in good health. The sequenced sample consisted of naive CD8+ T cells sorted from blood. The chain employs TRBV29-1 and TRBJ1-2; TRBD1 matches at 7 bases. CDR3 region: CSVEYLKRTGPTYGYTF. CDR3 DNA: TGCAGCGTTGAATATCTAAAAAGGACAGGACCAACCTATGGCTACACCTTC.